The 30 T cell receptor beta chains below all came from one sample that was sequenced in a study of sequential checkpoint blockade in melanoma. Profiled with immunoSEQ multiplex PCR; TCRdb holds only in-frame clones, not every one. The sample includes 30,000 to 40,000 clones, roughly 90% of them seen just once. The treatment was: randomized to nivolumab then ipilimumab (arm A) or the reverse (arm B). Source: CD8+ T cells sorted from blood (inferred from file names), taken from a patient given nivolumab and ipilimumab in sequence. These receptors originate from a human donor with melanoma.

About this clone: Other nucleotide sequences from this sample produce the same CDR3. The rearrangement uses TRBV19 and TRBJ2-7, with 10 bases matching TRBD1. The J segment lost 5 bases and the V segment lost 6 bases, leaving 10 bases of the junction unmatched. The CDR3 sequence is 15 residues long. Germline V gene lookup returns CDR1 LNHDA and CDR2 SQIVND (reference sequence). CDR3 sequence (DNA): TGTGCCAGTAGCGCATTTATCGGGACAGGGGACGAGCAGTACTTC. It codes for CASSAFIGTGDEQYF.

This chain links TRBV6-4 with TRBJ2-1, with 8 bases lining up with TRBD1. Germline CDR1 and CDR2: MRHNA and SNTAGT. After removal of 5 bases from V and 0 bases from J, the junction contained 3 bases not matched to a gene. The CDR3 runs to 15 residues. The CDR3 reads CASSSGGSSYNEQFF. Written as DNA, the CDR3 is TGTGCCAGCAGTTCAGGGGGCAGCTCCTACAATGAGCAGTTCTTC.

V is TRBV9 and J is TRBJ2-4; a weak D match, TRBD1 (6 bases). Looked up from germline, CDR1 is SGDLS and CDR2 is YYNGEE. CDR3 length equals 16 residues. V was trimmed by 0 bases and J by 3 bases, leaving 13 bases between them. CDR3 DNA: TGTGCCAGCAGCGTAGGAGGGCAGGGGATCAAAAACATTCAGTACTTC. Amino acid sequence: CASSVGGQGIKNIQYF.

The chain uses TRBV27 and TRBJ2-7, with D possibly TRBD1 on 5 matching bases. CDR1 and CDR2 (germline): MNHEY, SMNVEV (reference sequence). V lost 0 bases and J lost 6, with 9 bases in between. The CDR3 has 13 residues. DNA of the CDR3: TGTGCCAGCAGTTTATCGGCAGGGCGCGAGCAGTACGTC. Its protein product is CASSLSAGREQYV.

The V and J genes are TRBV14 and TRBJ2-1; maybe TRBD2 (6 bases). V dropped 2 bases and J dropped 4 bases, with 15 bases sitting between them. Per the germline V gene, CDR1 is SGHDN and CDR2 is FVKESK. The length of the CDR3 is 16 residues. The CDR3 DNA sequence: TGTGCCAGCAGCCAATCACCCGGGACTTCTTACAATGAGCAGTTCTTC. Translating it yields CASSQSPGTSYNEQFF.

The chain joins TRBV25-1 to TRBJ2-7, with 7 positions matching TRBD1. Germline V gene sequence: CDR1 MGHDK, CDR2 SYGVNS. The CDR3 runs 11 residues. V lost 4 bases and J lost 9; bases outside the gene matches: 3. This CDR3 reads CASSGGGAQYV. The CDR3 DNA is TGTGCCAGCAGTGGAGGGGGCGCGCAGTACGTC.

The chain uses TRBV6-5 and TRBJ1-2, with TRBD1 as a possible D gene (5 bases). The germline CDR1 and CDR2 sequences are MNHEY and SVGAGI. This CDR3 comprises 13 residues. The V end was cut by 2 bases, the J end by 2 bases, with 6 bases between. CDR3 DNA: TGTGCCAGCAGTTACCCAGGGAACTATGGCTACACCTTC. Its translation: CASSYPGNYGYTF.

The rearrangement joins TRBV9 to TRBJ2-3; no clear D. The CDR3 is 12 amino acids. Trimming left V 2 bases short and J 6 bases short, with 7 bases between. Germline CDR1 SGDLS, CDR2 YYNGEE. Here the CDR3 reads CASSVPRDTQYF. In DNA form, the CDR3 reads TGTGCCAGCAGCGTTCCCAGGGATACGCAGTATTTT.

In its sample, this clone was seen once. The gene calls are TRBV27 and TRBJ2-6; D uncertain. Germline V gene sequence: CDR1 MNHEY, CDR2 SMNVEV (reference sequence). There are 14 residues in the CDR3. V was shortened by 4 bases and J by 1 base, with 5 bases between the two germline ends. The CDR3 DNA sequence: TGTGCCAGCAGTTCCTTTTCTGGGGCCAACGTCCTGACTTTC. It encodes CASSSFSGANVLTF. Drawing the rest from reference TRBV27 and TRBJ2-6, the complete variable domain is EAQVTQNPRYLITVTGKKLTVTCSQNMNHEYMSWYRQDPGLGLRQIYYSMNVEVTDKGDVPEGYKVSRKEKRNFPLILESPSPNQTSLYFCASSSFSGANVLTFGAGSRLTVL.

V is TRBV30 and J is TRBJ2-7, with D maybe TRBD2 (7 bases). V was pared by 5 bases and J by 3 bases, with 14 bases between. Germline V gives CDR1 GTSNPN, CDR2 SVGIG (reference sequence). The CDR3 loop spans 13 amino acids. The CDR3 reads CAWARGAGYEQYF. The DNA for the CDR3 is TGTGCCTGGGCTCGGGGGGCAGGCTACGAGCAGTACTTC.

J is TRBJ1-5 and V is TRBV19; weak D call: TRBD1 (6 bases). The V gene lost 8 bases and the J gene lost 4 bases, with 6 bases spanning the gap. The CDR3 is made up of 11 amino acids. Per the germline V gene, CDR1 is LNHDA and CDR2 is SQIVND (reference sequence). In DNA, the CDR3 is TGTGCCAGTGGACAGAATCAGCCCCAGCATTTT. This gives the protein CASGQNQPQHF.

The V gene is TRBV2, the J gene TRBJ1-2, with a tentative D call TRBD1 (5 bases). The germline gives CDR1 SNHLY, CDR2 FYNNEI. This CDR3 has 14 amino acids. With 5 bases removed from V and 4 bases from J, the gap between germline ends came to 14 bases. The CDR3 protein is CASSPTGTIYGYTF. CDR3 coding DNA: TGTGCCAGCAGTCCTACCGGGACTATCTATGGCTACACCTTC.

This chain links TRBV5-1 with TRBJ2-3; 8 bases match TRBD1. In germline, CDR1 is SGHRS, CDR2 YFSETQ. V gave up 6 bases and J gave up 2 bases; unmatched junction bases: 11. This CDR3 comprises 16 residues. CDR3 loop: CASNQGQGGFTDTQYF. The DNA of the CDR3 is TGCGCCAGCAACCAAGGACAGGGCGGTTTCACAGATACGCAGTATTTT.

This clone was picked up one time. The J gene is TRBJ1-1, the V gene TRBV5-4, with 9 bases identical to TRBD1. The CDR3 length is 12 residues. CDR1 is SGHNT, CDR2 YYREEE, per germline (reference sequence). V shed 4 bases, J shed 7 bases, and the junction held 2 bases outside the gene matches. The CDR3 nucleotides read TGTGCCAGCAGCCAGGGACAGGGTGAAGCTTTCTTT. It translates to CASSQGQGEAFF.

V and J are TRBV13 and TRBJ2-2, with 8 bases lining up with TRBD2. Germline-derived CDR1 and CDR2 are PRHDT and FYEKMQ (reference sequence). The CDR3 sequence is 15 residues long. With V trimmed by 6 bases and J by 7 bases, 10 bases remained unmatched. The CDR3 DNA follows: TGTGCCAGCAGTCCAAGCGGGAGAGGGGGCGGGGAGCTGTTTTTT. It codes for CASSPSGRGGGELFF.

Only a few counts were recorded for this clone. Written as DNA, the CDR3 is TGTGCCAGCAGTGTGGGTAGCGGGTTGGTCGAGCAGTACTTC. Its translation is CASSVGSGLVEQYF. This chain links TRBV28 with TRBJ2-7; 7 bases line up with TRBD2. The V and J ends lost 5 bases and 6 bases, in that order; junction bases with no gene match: 10. The CDR3 consists of 14 residues. The germline V gene has CDR1 MDHEN and CDR2 SYDVKM.

The chain uses TRBV14 and TRBJ2-1, with 10 bases that match TRBD2. The CDR3 runs 16 residues. The V gene's germline CDR1 is SGHDN and CDR2 FVKESK. The junction had 3 bases not matched to a gene; V was cut back by 2 bases and J by 2 bases. CDR3 loop: CASSQFSGRPYNEQFF. DNA for the CDR3: TGTGCCAGCAGCCAATTTAGCGGGAGGCCCTACAATGAGCAGTTCTTC.

The gene calls are TRBV4-1 and TRBJ2-7; 9 bases agree with TRBD2. This CDR3 is 16 amino acids long. Germline CDR1 is MGHRA and CDR2 is YSYEKL. V was clipped by 4 bases and J by 1 base; unmatched bases: 8. The CDR3 bases are TGCGCCAGCAGCCGTTTAGCGGGAGACGGGTCCTACGAGCAGTACTTC. This encodes CASSRLAGDGSYEQYF.

The V call is TRBV6-1, the J call TRBJ2-1, with 9 bases aligning to TRBD2. J gave up 5 bases and V 3 bases, and 5 bases lay outside the gene matches. The germline V gene has CDR1 MNHNS and CDR2 SASEGT. CDR3 length: 15 residues. CDR3 residues: CASSELAGTHNEQFF. CDR3 sequence (DNA): TGTGCCAGCAGTGAGCTAGCGGGAACCCACAATGAGCAGTTCTTC.

This CDR3 is CASSVDRYAREQYF. In nucleotides, the CDR3 is TGTGCCAGCAGCGTAGACAGGTACGCTCGAGAGCAGTACTTC. The gene calls are TRBV7-8 and TRBJ2-7, with a weak D call TRBD1 (6 bases). V was cut by 5 bases and J by 7 bases, with 18 bases left in between. This CDR3 has 14 amino acids. The germline V gene has CDR1 SGHVS and CDR2 FQNEAQ.

This chain uses TRBV5-4 with TRBJ2-1; 8 bases are shared with TRBD2. Germline lookup yields CDR1 SGHNT and CDR2 YYREEE (reference sequence). The CDR3 is 14 amino acids. J gave up 7 bases and V 0 bases, and 3 bases lay outside the gene matches. CDR3 loop: CASSLVTSVNEQFF. Written as DNA, the CDR3 is TGTGCCAGCAGCTTGGTGACTAGCGTAAATGAGCAGTTCTTC.

This clone was recorded once. The chain employs TRBV14 and TRBJ2-3; D perhaps matches TRBD2 (6 bases). Trimming pared 1 base from V and 1 base from J, leaving 12 bases between. CDR1 is SGHDN and CDR2 is FVKESK in the germline V gene. The CDR3 spans 16 residues. The CDR3 nucleotides are TGTGCCAGCAGCCAAGGTTGGAGGGTCCGCACAGATACGCAGTATTTT. Its protein product is CASSQGWRVRTDTQYF. The full variable domain, its missing parts supplied by reference TRBV14 and TRBJ2-3, is EAGVTQFPSHSVIEKGQTVTLRCDPISGHDNLYWYRRVMGKEIKFLLHFVKESKQDESGMPNNRFLAERTGGTYSTLKVQPAELEDSGVYFCASSQGWRVRTDTQYFGPGTRLTVL.

The chain recombines TRBV6-5 with TRBJ2-1; a weak D match, TRBD1 (6 bases). V lost 2 bases to trimming and J lost 5 bases, with 13 bases between them. Germline V gene data show CDR1 as MNHEY and CDR2 as SVGAGI. The CDR3 covers 15 residues. For the CDR3, the DNA is TGTGCCAGCAGTTACACTACCCAGGGGAACAATGAGCAGTTCTTC. Its translation: CASSYTTQGNNEQFF.

The V gene is TRBV7-9, the J gene TRBJ2-7, with 9 bases fitting TRBD1. Trimming took 0 bases from V and 1 from J; bases not matched to a gene: 10. Germline values: CDR1 SEHNR, CDR2 FQNEAQ (reference sequence). The CDR3 extends over 18 amino acids. CDR3 protein: CASSLAFTPGTGSYEQYF. CDR3 in DNA: TGTGCCAGCAGCTTAGCTTTTACCCCCGGGACAGGGTCCTACGAGCAGTACTTC.

The V call is TRBV18, the J call TRBJ2-2; 11 positions match TRBD1. Unmatched junction bases numbered 6, after V lost 5 bases and J lost 4 bases. CDR1 is KGHSH and CDR2 is LQKENI in the germline V gene. The CDR3 is 16 residues long. Here the CDR3 DNA reads TGTGCCAGCTCATCTGGACAGGGGGCGCTCACCGGGGAGCTGTTTTTT. Its protein product is CASSSGQGALTGELFF.

The sample holds one count of this clone. The V and J genes are TRBV7-6 and TRBJ2-1, with 14 bases fitting TRBD2. The CDR3 is 20 amino acids. V was clipped by 1 base and J by 5 bases; unmatched bases: 13. Germline V gene sequence: CDR1 SGHVS, CDR2 FNYEAQ. CDR3 coding DNA: TGTGCCAGCAGCTTAGTCCCGGGACTAGCGGGAGACGGGAGTGACAATGAGCAGTTCTTC. Amino acid sequence: CASSLVPGLAGDGSDNEQFF.

This sequence joins TRBV27 and TRBJ2-1, with D perhaps matching TRBD2 (5 bases). Germline V gives CDR1 MNHEY, CDR2 SMNVEV (reference sequence). V lost 8 bases, J lost 6 bases, and 14 bases lay in between. This CDR3 has 13 amino acids. The CDR3 is CASRWRLGNEQFF. In DNA, the CDR3 is TGTGCCAGCCGATGGAGGCTGGGCAATGAGCAGTTCTTC.

The genes are TRBV6-5 and TRBJ1-5; the D is unclear. The CDR3 runs 14 residues. Deletions cut 8 bases from V and 5 bases from J, with 16 bases between. Germline V lookup: CDR1 MNHEY, CDR2 SVGAGI. The chain's CDR3 is CASVRGGMHQPQHF. CDR3 nucleotides: TGTGCCAGCGTGAGAGGAGGTATGCATCAGCCCCAGCATTTT.

The rearrangement joins TRBV30 to TRBJ1-1, with D uncertain. The CDR3 totals 14 residues. Trimming removed 5 bases from V and 5 bases from J, with 18 bases in between. Germline V gene data show CDR1 as GTSNPN and CDR2 as SVGIG (reference sequence). CDR3 in DNA: TGTGCCTGGCACGGTGTTGAGGGAGGGACTGAAGCTTTCTTT. It is translated as CAWHGVEGGTEAFF.

The J gene is TRBJ2-1, the V gene TRBV16; perhaps TRBD2 as D (6 bases). Germline V gene lookup returns CDR1 KGHSY and CDR2 FQNENV. This CDR3 comprises 16 residues. Trimming pared 2 bases from V and 8 bases from J, leaving 19 bases between. The CDR3 here is CASSQPSVKGVDEQFF. CDR3 DNA sequence: TGTGCCAGCAGCCAACCTAGCGTTAAGGGTGTGGATGAGCAGTTCTTC.